Presented here are 27 T cell receptor beta chains from one specimen sequenced in a study of blood T cells in healthy people across ages. A sample-barcoded 5' primer and a J-beta primer mix were used in a second PCR of roughly 6 to 11 cycles. TCRdb called the 5' RACE reads again in MiXCR, with one record for every CDR3 protein. The top ten hold 30% to 35% of the sample, which has about 680,000 distinct CDR3 sequences, 45% to 50% seen once. Specimen: blood. These receptors all come from a woman aged 55-70 years in good health.

This clonotype has more than one count but fewer than ten. The rearrangement uses TRBV27 and TRBJ2-7; tentative D call: TRBD2 (5 bases). The CDR3 is made up of 17 amino acids. Germline assignment: CDR1 MNHEY and CDR2 SMNVEV (reference sequence). Trimming took off 6 bases at V and 3 bases at J, with 24 bases between the two ends. This chain's CDR3 is CASSPEGNLHRDYEQYF. CDR3 nucleotides: TGTGCCAGCAGCCCCGAGGGAAACCTGCACAGAGACTACGAGCAGTACTTC.

In nucleotides, the CDR3 is TGTGCCAGCAGCCCAGGGACAGGGGGCGGCGAGCAGTACTTC. Encoded protein: CASSPGTGGGEQYF. The rearrangement links TRBV7-3 to TRBJ2-4; TRBD1 matches 12 bases. Matching the DNA end better, TRBJ2-7 makes the J call doubtful. Germline V CDR1 and CDR2: SGHTA, FQGTGA. This CDR3 spans 14 amino acids.

This clonotype was seen many times. The chain is built from TRBV5-1 and TRBJ2-5; 10 nucleotides line up with TRBD1. J gave up 5 bases and V 4 bases, and 5 bases lay outside the gene matches. The length of the CDR3 is 14 residues. The germline gives CDR1 SGHRS, CDR2 YFSETQ. The CDR3 DNA reads as TGCGCCAGCAGCACCGGACAGGGGGGGGAGACCCAGTACTTC. Translation: CASSTGQGGETQYF.

The chain recombines TRBV15 with TRBJ2-5; weak D call: TRBD2 (6 bases). The CDR3 spans 15 residues. CDR1 and CDR2 from the germline V gene are LNHNV and YYDKDF (reference sequence). V shed 2 bases and J shed 3 bases, with 13 bases lying between them. CDR3 bases: TGTGCCACCAGCAGAACCATGGGACTTAAAGAGACCCAGTACTTC. This encodes CATSRTMGLKETQYF. Using reference TRBV15 and TRBJ2-5 for the parts outside the CDR3, the full variable domain is DAMVIQNPRYQVTQFGKPVTLSCSQTLNHNVMYWYQQKSSQAPKLLFHYYDKDFNNEADTPDNFQSRRPNTSFCFLDIRSPGLGDTAMYLCATSRTMGLKETQYFGPGTRLLVL.

The sample holds a few counts of this clonotype. DNA for the CDR3: TGTGCCAGCAGTGAACCTTGGACTAGCCCTAGCACAGATACGCAGTATTTT. It codes for CASSEPWTSPSTDTQYF. This chain links TRBV6-1 with TRBJ2-3, with 8 bases identical to TRBD2. The V and J ends lost 2 bases and 0 bases, in that order; junction bases with no gene match: 7. Germline V gives CDR1 MNHNS, CDR2 SASEGT. The CDR3 extends over 17 amino acids.

The gene calls are TRBV5-1 and TRBJ2-5, with 8 bases identical to TRBD2. The J call may be wrong; the DNA end is better matched by TRBJ2-7. The germline V gene encodes CDR1 SGHRS and CDR2 YFSETQ. The CDR3 totals 15 residues. As DNA, the CDR3 is TGCGCCAGCAGCCTACTAGCGGTGAAGGGCTACGAGCAGTACTTC. Its translation is CASSLLAVKGYEQYF.

V usage is TRBV7-3 and J usage is TRBJ2-5; D is unresolved. The CDR3 is made up of 13 amino acids. CDR1 and CDR2 (germline): SGHTA, FQGTGA. Trimming stripped 3 bases from V and 1 base from J, with 6 bases between. The CDR3 sequence: CASSFRFQETQYF. DNA of the CDR3: TGTGCCAGCAGCTTCCGCTTCCAAGAGACCCAGTACTTC.

This clonotype was seen a single time. This chain links TRBV9 with TRBJ1-3; TRBD1 aligns across 7 bases. The CDR3 covers 15 residues. J gave up 0 bases and V 5 bases, and 5 bases lay outside the gene matches. CDR1 SGDLS and CDR2 YYNGEE come from the germline V gene. The CDR3 sequence: CASSLGTASGNTIYF. In DNA form, the CDR3 reads TGTGCCAGCAGTCTTGGGACAGCCTCTGGAAACACCATATATTTT.

This chain uses TRBV7-9 with TRBJ1-6, with D possibly matching TRBD1 (6 bases). Per germline, CDR1 SEHNR and CDR2 FQNEAQ (reference sequence). The CDR3 extends over 13 amino acids. V was shortened by 7 bases and J by 5 bases, with 9 bases between the two germline ends. CDR3 bases: TGTGCCAGCATGAGGACAGATAATTCACCCCTCCACTTT. Its translation: CASMRTDNSPLHF.

The CDR3 sequence is CSVEGGRRSDTQYF. CDR3 coding DNA: TGCAGCGTTGAAGGCGGGAGACGATCAGATACGCAGTATTTT. The chain uses TRBV29-1 and TRBJ2-3, with TRBD2 matching 7 bases. Germline V gene data show CDR1 as SQVTM and CDR2 as ANQGSEA. The V segment lost 1 base and the J segment 4 bases; nucleotides outside the gene matches: 5. The CDR3 is 14 amino acids.

The V gene is TRBV20-1, the J gene TRBJ2-3; TRBD1 matches at 7 bases. CDR3 length: 14 amino acids. Unmatched junction bases numbered 3, after V lost 1 base and J lost 2 bases. CDR1 is DFQATT and CDR2 is SNEGSKA in the germline V gene (reference sequence). The CDR3 nucleotides read TGCAGTGCTAGAGTGACAGGGACCACAGATACGCAGTATTTT. As protein: CSARVTGTTDTQYF.

V is TRBV5-1 and J is TRBJ2-7, with 7 bases identical to TRBD1. This CDR3 contains 14 residues. Trimming removed 0 bases from V and 6 bases from J; junction bases left unmatched: 6. Germline CDR1 SGHRS, CDR2 YFSETQ. The CDR3 bases are TGCGCCAGCAGCTTGGGACAGGGTTTCGGCGAGCAGTACTTC. Its translation is CASSLGQGFGEQYF.

The sample holds a few counts of this clonotype. The chain employs TRBV3-1 and TRBJ2-7; D is unclear. V lost 1 base, J lost 6 bases, and 7 bases lay in between. The germline CDR1 and CDR2 sequences are LGHDT and YNNKEL (reference sequence). This CDR3 spans 12 amino acids. The chain's CDR3 is CASSQVQAEQYF. The CDR3 coding sequence is TGTGCCAGCAGCCAAGTCCAGGCCGAGCAGTACTTC.

The V and J genes are TRBV20-1 and TRBJ1-4, with TRBD1 matching over 10 bases. Germline assignment: CDR1 DFQATT and CDR2 SNEGSKA (reference sequence). There are 15 residues in the CDR3. V lost 2 bases to trimming and J lost 7 bases; unmatched junction nucleotides: 7. In nucleotides, the CDR3 is TGCAGTGCTAGACCCGTGACAGGGGGCGGTGAAAAACTGTTTTTT. Translating gives CSARPVTGGGEKLFF.

This chain uses TRBV6-5 with TRBJ2-5, with no clear D. The CDR3 is 11 amino acids. Germline V gene data show CDR1 as MNHEY and CDR2 as SVGAGI. The V and J ends lost 10 bases and 5 bases respectively, with 11 bases between them. The CDR3 is CATRNWETQYF. DNA of the CDR3: TGTGCCACTCGTAATTGGGAGACCCAGTACTTC.

This chain joins TRBV7-8 and TRBJ1-1; D is unresolved. The CDR3 is 12 residues long. V was cut by 4 bases and J by 8 bases, with 11 bases left in between. The germline CDR1 and CDR2 sequences are SGHVS and FQNEAQ. CDR3: CASSSSAAEAFF. CDR3 nucleotide sequence: TGTGCCAGCAGCTCCTCGGCGGCCGAAGCTTTCTTT. The full variable domain, with the rest looked up from reference TRBV7-8 and TRBJ1-1, is GAGVSQSPRYKVAKRGQDVALRCDPISGHVSLFWYQQALGQGPEFLTYFQNEAQLDKSGLPSDRFFAERPEGSVSTLKIQRTQQEDSAVYLCASSSSAAEAFFGQGTRLTVV.

The V and J genes are TRBV4-3 and TRBJ2-1, with D perhaps matching TRBD2 (5 bases). The germline V gene has CDR1 LGHNA and CDR2 YSLEER. This CDR3 has 15 amino acids. V was cut by 0 bases and J by 8 bases, with 14 bases left in between. CDR3 DNA sequence: TGCGCCAGCAGCCAAGATTCCCTAGGAGGCGATGAGCAGTTCTTC. Residues: CASSQDSLGGDEQFF.

This clonotype was counted a few times. The chain recombines TRBV7-9 with TRBJ1-2; possibly TRBD1 for D (5 bases). Looked up from germline, CDR1 is SEHNR and CDR2 is FQNEAQ (reference sequence). Trimming cost V 4 bases and J 0 bases, with 21 bases left between them. CDR3 size: 18 residues. Here the CDR3 DNA reads TGTGCCAGCAGCTCCGCCCAGGGTTATAGTGGGGCTAACTATGGCTACACCTTC. Its protein product is CASSSAQGYSGANYGYTF.

This clonotype was seen many times. This chain uses TRBV7-3 with TRBJ2-2; the D is unclear. Germline V lookup: CDR1 SGHTA, CDR2 FQGTGA. This CDR3 comprises 13 residues. V lost 11 bases, J lost 2 bases, and 12 bases lay in between. CDR3 in amino acids: CASQSVNTGELFF. CDR3 DNA sequence: TGTGCCTCACAATCAGTAAACACCGGGGAGCTGTTTTTT. Using reference TRBV7-3 and TRBJ2-2 for the parts outside the CDR3, the full variable domain is GAGVSQTPSNKVTEKGKYVELRCDPISGHTALYWYRQSLGQGPEFLIYFQGTGAADDSGLPNDRFFAVRPEGSVSTLKIQRTERGDSAVYLCASQSVNTGELFFGEGSRLTVL.

The rearrangement uses TRBV7-9 and TRBJ2-3; D remains ambiguous. The CDR3 is 14 amino acids. CDR1 is SEHNR and CDR2 is FQNEAQ in the germline V gene (reference sequence). Trimming removed 2 bases at V and 2 bases at J, with 8 bases between. CDR3 amino acids: CASSLRAVTDTQYF. In DNA form, the CDR3 reads TGTGCCAGCAGCTTACGAGCAGTCACAGATACGCAGTATTTT.

This clonotype was counted a few times. The chain carries TRBV29-1 and TRBJ2-3, with D perhaps TRBD1 (6 bases). Trimming removed 2 bases at V and 3 bases at J, with 12 bases between. The germline CDR1 and CDR2 sequences are SQVTM and ANQGSEA. This CDR3 has 14 amino acids. This chain's CDR3 is CSVEWGQGTDTQYF. CDR3 in DNA: TGCAGCGTTGAATGGGGGCAAGGGACAGATACGCAGTATTTT.

V is TRBV4-3 and J is TRBJ2-3; D call uncertain. Trimming pared 0 bases from V and 1 base from J, leaving 8 bases between. Per germline, CDR1 LGHNA and CDR2 YSLEER. The CDR3 consists of 15 residues. The DNA for the CDR3 is TGCGCCAGCAGCCAAGATCCTGCCGGCACAGATACGCAGTATTTT. Residues: CASSQDPAGTDTQYF.

This clonotype came up a few times. The chain uses TRBV20-1 and TRBJ2-1; 8 bases match TRBD2. V lost 2 bases and J lost 5; bases outside the gene matches: 8. This CDR3 has 15 residues. CDR1 and CDR2 (germline): DFQATT, SNEGSKA (reference sequence). The DNA of the CDR3 is TGCAGTGCTAGACTCGGGGTAGCGGGAAACAATGAGCAGTTCTTC. Its protein is CSARLGVAGNNEQFF.

The chain recombines TRBV10-3 with TRBJ2-7, with D maybe TRBD1 (6 bases). The CDR3 has 14 amino acids. Germline loops: CDR1 ENHRY, CDR2 SYGVKD. Deletions cut 6 bases from V and 1 base from J, with 13 bases between. The CDR3 sequence: CAIRSQGRSYEQYF. The CDR3 DNA is TGTGCCATCAGATCACAGGGAAGGTCCTACGAGCAGTACTTC.

A note on this clonotype: Its ends do not fully match the called genes, so a read error is possible. The chain employs TRBV12-3 or TRBV12-4 and TRBJ2-7, with D possibly TRBD1 on 5 matching bases. CDR3 length equals 13 residues. The CDR3 bases are TGTGCCAGCAGTGTAGCACAGGCCGATGAGCAGTACTTC. This codes for CASSVAQADEQYF.

V gene TRBV7-9 combines with J gene TRBJ2-5, with D unclear. CDR1 SEHNR and CDR2 FQNEAQ come from the germline V gene (reference sequence). The CDR3 consists of 15 residues. V was clipped by 5 bases and J by 1 base, with 14 bases between them. CDR3 amino acids: CASSGPLGIQETQYF. The CDR3 DNA follows: TGTGCCAGCAGCGGACCTCTGGGTATCCAAGAGACCCAGTACTTC.

In its sample, this clonotype was seen a few times. The chain carries TRBV28 and TRBJ2-7; 7 bases align to TRBD2. The trim removed 2 bases at V and 2 bases at J, leaving 9 bases unmatched. Germline V gene data show CDR1 as MDHEN and CDR2 as SYDVKM. The CDR3 sequence is 16 residues long. CDR3 bases: TGTGCCAGCAGTTTAGGTGGACTAGTAAGTGCCTACGAGCAGTACTTC. Its protein is CASSLGGLVSAYEQYF. The complete variable domain, with remaining parts taken from reference TRBV28 and TRBJ2-7, reads DVKVTQSSRYLVKRTGEKVFLECVQDMDHENMFWYRQDPGLGLRLIYFSYDVKMKEKGDIPEGYSVSREKKERFSLILESASTNQTSMYLCASSLGGLVSAYEQYFGPGTRLTVT.